This entry lists 17 T cell receptor beta chains sequenced from one sample in a study of long-term antiretroviral therapy in people with HIV. The run of the v3.0 immunoSEQ assay was at survey level. Produced via immunoSEQ multiplex PCR; TCRdb's table is partial and in-frame only. The table includes around 28,000 clones, about 90% detected once. This material consisted of unsorted PBMCs, taken 1.8 years after starting antiretroviral therapy. The receptors come from a young woman with HIV.

The V call is TRBV7-2, the J call TRBJ1-2; 7 bases are a match to TRBD1. V gave up 3 bases and J gave up 6 bases; unmatched junction bases: 4. The CDR3 covers 13 residues. Per the germline V gene, CDR1 is SGHTA and CDR2 is FQGNSA. CDR3 bases: TGTGCCAGCAGCTTCCAGGGGGGGAATGGCTACACCTTC. Amino acid sequence: CASSFQGGNGYTF. The whole variable domain, filled in from reference TRBV7-2 and TRBJ1-2, reads GAGVSQSPSNKVTEKGKDVELRCDPISGHTALYWYRQSLGQGLEFLIYFQGNSAPDKSGLPSDRFSAERTGGSVSTLTIQRTQQEDSAVYLCASSFQGGNGYTFGSGTRLTVV.

V gene TRBV19 combines with J gene TRBJ2-1; TRBD2 aligns across 14 bases. This CDR3 region has 15 residues. CDR1 is LNHDA, CDR2 SQIVND, per germline (reference sequence). Unmatched junction bases numbered 6, after V lost 5 bases and J lost 9 bases. CDR3 loop: CASSVGLAGVGEQFF. DNA of the CDR3: TGTGCCAGTAGTGTGGGACTAGCGGGAGTCGGTGAGCAGTTCTTC.

As regards this clone: An end of the junction does not agree with germline; a read error may underlie this. The rearrangement joins TRBV29-1 to TRBJ1-2; D is unclear. Germline CDR1 and CDR2: SQVTM and ANQGSEA. This CDR3 comprises 13 residues. The CDR3 protein is CSVEVKGAGGYTF. DNA for the CDR3: TGCAGCGTAGAAGTCAAGGGTGCGGGTGGCTACACCTTC.

The chain links TRBV4-3 to TRBJ2-2, with D perhaps TRBD2 (6 bases). The CDR3 is made up of 14 amino acids. V was pared by 5 bases and J by 2 bases, with 9 bases between. Germline CDR1 is LGHNA and CDR2 is YSLEER. This CDR3 is CASSLADNTGELFF. The CDR3, as DNA: TGCGCCAGCAGCTTAGCGGACAACACCGGGGAGCTGTTTTTT.

The genes are TRBV11-2 and TRBJ2-1; 9 bases align to TRBD2. The V gene end was trimmed by 2 bases and the J gene end by 6 bases; junction bases not matched to a gene: 5. Germline-derived CDR1 and CDR2 are SGHAT and FQNNGV. The CDR3 loop spans 15 amino acids. This chain's CDR3 is CASSLMAGGGNEQFF. The CDR3 nucleotides read TGTGCCAGCAGCTTAATGGCGGGAGGGGGCAATGAGCAGTTCTTC.

This chain uses TRBV2 with TRBJ2-1; D gene uncertain. Germline V lookup: CDR1 SNHLY, CDR2 FYNNEI. Between the trimmed V and J ends, which lost 0 bases and 3 bases, there was a span of 12 bases. The length of the CDR3 is 16 residues. The CDR3 DNA reads as TGTGCCAGCAGTGAAGCAAGTTCGAAAATCTACAATGAGCAGTTCTTC. This gives the protein CASSEASSKIYNEQFF.

The chain uses TRBV19 and TRBJ2-2, with a possible D match to TRBD2 (6 bases). The CDR3 has 15 residues. CDR1 and CDR2 (germline): LNHDA, SQIVND (reference sequence). V was cut by 5 bases and J by 8 bases, with 18 bases left in between. CDR3 in amino acids: CASSPRTTSAGELFF. The CDR3 DNA reads TGTGCCAGTAGTCCCCGGACTACCTCGGCAGGGGAGCTGTTTTTT.

The chain carries TRBV28 and TRBJ1-4, with D unclear. Per germline, CDR1 MDHEN and CDR2 SYDVKM. V lost 2 bases, J lost 6 bases, and 1 base lay in between. There are 11 residues in the CDR3. The CDR3 nucleotides read TGTGCCAGCAGTTTAGATGAAAAACTGTTTTTT. This codes for CASSLDEKLFF.

This sequence joins TRBV13 and TRBJ2-1; D ambiguous. Germline CDR1 and CDR2: PRHDT and FYEKMQ (reference sequence). The CDR3 sequence is 16 residues long. Trimming shortened V by 1 base and J by 3 bases, and 13 bases separated the two germline ends. CDR3 sequence: CASSLEAAAFYNEQFF. In DNA form, the CDR3 reads TGTGCCAGCAGCTTAGAGGCAGCCGCGTTCTACAATGAGCAGTTCTTC.

The chain joins TRBV9 to TRBJ2-5; possible D gene TRBD1, 5 bases. CDR3 length: 15 amino acids. V shed 0 bases and J shed 3 bases, with 12 bases lying between them. The germline CDR1 and CDR2 sequences are SGDLS and YYNGEE. CDR3 sequence: CASSVVARAEETQYF. In DNA form, the CDR3 reads TGTGCCAGCAGCGTAGTTGCCAGGGCCGAAGAGACCCAGTACTTC.

The V gene is TRBV15, the J gene TRBJ2-7; TRBD1 matches at 7 bases. Trimming at V came to 5 bases and at J to 3 bases, leaving 10 bases not matched to a gene. There are 15 residues in the CDR3. CDR1 LNHNV and CDR2 YYDKDF come from the germline V gene (reference sequence). DNA for the CDR3: TGTGCCACCAGCCGGAACCCGGGACAGAGCTACGAGCAGTACTTC. It specifies CATSRNPGQSYEQYF.

This chain connects TRBV28 to TRBJ2-7, with 11 nucleotides matching TRBD2. CDR3 length: 19 residues. V dropped 3 bases and J dropped 2; count of bases not matched to a gene: 15. CDR1 and CDR2 from the germline V gene are MDHEN and SYDVKM. CDR3 bases: TGTGCCAGCAGTTTTCCTTCTGTTCCACTAGCGGGAGACCCCTACGAGCAGTACTTC. This sequence encodes CASSFPSVPLAGDPYEQYF. Together with reference TRBV28 and TRBJ2-7, the CDR3 gives the full variable domain: DVKVTQSSRYLVKRTGEKVFLECVQDMDHENMFWYRQDPGLGLRLIYFSYDVKMKEKGDIPEGYSVSREKKERFSLILESASTNQTSMYLCASSFPSVPLAGDPYEQYFGPGTRLTVT.

J is TRBJ1-4 and V is TRBV5-1, with D possibly matching TRBD1 (6 bases). CDR1 and CDR2 from the germline V gene are SGHRS and YFSETQ. Trimming shortened V by 0 bases and J by 4 bases, and 10 bases separated the two germline ends. The CDR3 is 15 amino acids. CDR3 bases: TGCGCCAGCAGCTTGGTTCCAGGGGATAATGAAAAACTGTTTTTT. This translates into CASSLVPGDNEKLFF.

The CDR3 is CASSQDSTGQPQHF. The CDR3 nucleotides are TGCGCCAGCAGCCAGGATTCAACTGGACAGCCCCAGCATTTT. The chain employs TRBV4-3 and TRBJ1-5, with D unclear. Looked up from germline, CDR1 is LGHNA and CDR2 is YSLEER. CDR3 length equals 14 residues. Trimming removed 3 bases at V and 7 bases at J, with 13 bases between.

This chain links TRBV7-2 with TRBJ2-3; the match to TRBD2 covers 7 bases. V was clipped by 6 bases and J by 0 bases; unmatched bases: 6. The CDR3 consists of 15 residues. From germline, CDR1 is SGHTA and CDR2 FQGNSA. The CDR3 sequence: CASSWQRGSTDTQYF. The CDR3, as DNA: TGTGCCAGCAGTTGGCAGCGGGGCAGCACAGATACGCAGTATTTT.

The chain has TRBV5-1 and TRBJ1-2, with 8 bases fitting TRBD1. V shed 0 bases, J shed 9 bases, and the junction held 7 bases outside the gene matches. CDR3 size: 14 residues. The germline V gene encodes CDR1 SGHRS and CDR2 YFSETQ. CDR3 sequence reads: CASSLALDRERYTF. The CDR3 DNA is TGCGCCAGCAGCTTGGCCCTGGACAGGGAGCGCTACACCTTC.

The CDR3 sequence is CASDPGGLEQFF. The CDR3 DNA sequence: TGTGCCAGCGATCCGGGAGGGTTGGAGCAGTTCTTC. This chain uses TRBV6-6 with TRBJ2-1, with 8 bases matching TRBD2. The CDR3 is made up of 12 amino acids. Losses at the gene ends were 8 bases for V and 10 bases for J; bases not matched to a gene: 7. CDR1 and CDR2 from the germline V gene are MNHNY and SVGAGI (reference sequence).